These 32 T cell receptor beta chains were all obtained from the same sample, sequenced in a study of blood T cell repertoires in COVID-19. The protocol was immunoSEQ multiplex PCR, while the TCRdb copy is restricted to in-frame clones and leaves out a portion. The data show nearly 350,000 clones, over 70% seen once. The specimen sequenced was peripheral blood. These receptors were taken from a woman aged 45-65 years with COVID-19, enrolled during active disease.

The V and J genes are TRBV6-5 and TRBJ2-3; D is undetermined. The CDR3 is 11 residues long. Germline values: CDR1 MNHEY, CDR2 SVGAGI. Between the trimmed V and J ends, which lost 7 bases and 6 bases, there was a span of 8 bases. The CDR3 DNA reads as TGTGCCAGCACCAATGAGGATACGCAGTATTTT. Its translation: CASTNEDTQYF.

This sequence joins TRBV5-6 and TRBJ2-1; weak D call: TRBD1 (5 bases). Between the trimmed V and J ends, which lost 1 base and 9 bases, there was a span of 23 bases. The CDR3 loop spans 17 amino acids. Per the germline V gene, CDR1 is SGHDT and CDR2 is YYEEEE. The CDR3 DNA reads TGTGCCAGCAGCTTGATTACCACGGACCGCCAGGGTAGTGAGCAGTTCTTC. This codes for CASSLITTDRQGSEQFF.

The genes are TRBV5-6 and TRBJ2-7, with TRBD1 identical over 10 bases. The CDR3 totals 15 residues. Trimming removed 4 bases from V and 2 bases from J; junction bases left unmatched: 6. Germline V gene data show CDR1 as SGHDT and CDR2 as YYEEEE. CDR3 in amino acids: CASSLPGQGAYEQYF. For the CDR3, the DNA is TGTGCCAGCAGCCTGCCCGGACAGGGGGCCTACGAGCAGTACTTC.

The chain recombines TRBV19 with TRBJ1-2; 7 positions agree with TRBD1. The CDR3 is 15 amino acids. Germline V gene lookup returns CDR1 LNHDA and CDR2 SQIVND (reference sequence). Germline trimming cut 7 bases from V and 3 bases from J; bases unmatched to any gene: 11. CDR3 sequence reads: CASTPGEGGHYGYTF. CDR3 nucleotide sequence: TGTGCCAGTACCCCAGGGGAAGGGGGCCACTATGGCTACACCTTC.

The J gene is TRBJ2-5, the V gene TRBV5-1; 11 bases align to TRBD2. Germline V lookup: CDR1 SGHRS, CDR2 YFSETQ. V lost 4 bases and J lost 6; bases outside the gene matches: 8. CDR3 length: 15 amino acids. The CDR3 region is CASSLTSGSGKTQYF. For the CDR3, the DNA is TGCGCCAGCAGCCTCACTAGCGGGAGTGGCAAGACCCAGTACTTC.

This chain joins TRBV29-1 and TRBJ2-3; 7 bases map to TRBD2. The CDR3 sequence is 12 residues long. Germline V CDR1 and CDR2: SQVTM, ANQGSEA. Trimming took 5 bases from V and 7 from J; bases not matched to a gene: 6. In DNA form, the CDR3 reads TGCAGCGTTTACGGAGCGGGAAATACGCAGTATTTT. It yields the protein CSVYGAGNTQYF.

CDR3 sequence reads: CASSTLTGFSGANVLTF. The CDR3, as DNA: TGTGCCAGCAGCACATTAACAGGGTTCTCTGGGGCCAACGTCCTGACTTTC. This chain links TRBV5-4 with TRBJ2-6; maybe TRBD1 (6 bases). The V gene's germline CDR1 is SGHNT and CDR2 YYREEE (reference sequence). The CDR3 runs to 17 residues. The V and J ends lost 4 bases and 0 bases respectively, with 14 bases between them.

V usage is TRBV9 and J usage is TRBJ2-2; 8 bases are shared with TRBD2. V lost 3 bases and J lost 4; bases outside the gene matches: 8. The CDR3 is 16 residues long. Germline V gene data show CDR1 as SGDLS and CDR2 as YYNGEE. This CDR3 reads CASSAVAGIITGELFF. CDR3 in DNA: TGTGCCAGCAGCGCAGTAGCGGGGATAATCACCGGGGAGCTGTTTTTT.

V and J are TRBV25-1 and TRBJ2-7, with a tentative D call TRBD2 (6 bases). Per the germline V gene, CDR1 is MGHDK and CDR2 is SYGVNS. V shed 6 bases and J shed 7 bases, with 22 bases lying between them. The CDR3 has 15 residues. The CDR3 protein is CASRAGGRSAGEQYF. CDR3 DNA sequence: TGTGCCAGCAGGGCAGGTGGACGGTCCGCGGGGGAGCAGTACTTC.

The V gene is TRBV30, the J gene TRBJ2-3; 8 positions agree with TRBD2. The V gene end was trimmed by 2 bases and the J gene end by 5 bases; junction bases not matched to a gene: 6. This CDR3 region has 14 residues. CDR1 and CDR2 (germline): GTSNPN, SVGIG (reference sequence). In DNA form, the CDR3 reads TGTGCCTGGAGTCCCAGCGGGAGAGGAGATACGCAGTATTTT. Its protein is CAWSPSGRGDTQYF.

CDR3 sequence (DNA): TGCGCCAGCAGCTTGGGTCCAGCCTACGAGCAGTACTTC. Its translation is CASSLGPAYEQYF. The genes are TRBV5-1 and TRBJ2-7; no definite D call. Germline lookup yields CDR1 SGHRS and CDR2 YFSETQ. The CDR3 runs 13 residues. The ends were cut back, 0 bases at V and 2 bases at J, with 6 bases in the middle. The variable domain in full, completed from reference TRBV5-1 and TRBJ2-7, reads KAGVTQTPRYLIKTRGQQVTLSCSPISGHRSVSWYQQTPGQGLQFLFEYFSETQRNKGNFPGRFSGRQFSNSRSEMNVSTLELGDSALYLCASSLGPAYEQYFGPGTRLTVT.

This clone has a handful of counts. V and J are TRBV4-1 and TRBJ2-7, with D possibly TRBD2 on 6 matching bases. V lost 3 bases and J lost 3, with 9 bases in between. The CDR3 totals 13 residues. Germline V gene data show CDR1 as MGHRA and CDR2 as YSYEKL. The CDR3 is CASSHGGDYEQYF. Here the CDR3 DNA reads TGCGCCAGCAGCCACGGCGGGGACTACGAGCAGTACTTC.

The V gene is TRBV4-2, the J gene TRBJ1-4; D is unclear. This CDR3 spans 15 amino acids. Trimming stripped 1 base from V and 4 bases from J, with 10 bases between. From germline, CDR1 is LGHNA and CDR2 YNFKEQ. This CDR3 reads CASSQAWQINEKLFF. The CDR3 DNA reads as TGTGCCAGCAGCCAAGCTTGGCAGATTAATGAAAAACTGTTTTTT.

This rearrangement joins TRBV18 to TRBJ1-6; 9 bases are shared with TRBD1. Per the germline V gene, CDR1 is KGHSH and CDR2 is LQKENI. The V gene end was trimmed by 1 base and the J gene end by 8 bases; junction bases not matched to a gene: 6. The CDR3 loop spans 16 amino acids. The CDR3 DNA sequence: TGTGCCAGCTCACCACTAGGGACAGGGACCGATTCACCCCTCCACTTT. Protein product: CASSPLGTGTDSPLHF.

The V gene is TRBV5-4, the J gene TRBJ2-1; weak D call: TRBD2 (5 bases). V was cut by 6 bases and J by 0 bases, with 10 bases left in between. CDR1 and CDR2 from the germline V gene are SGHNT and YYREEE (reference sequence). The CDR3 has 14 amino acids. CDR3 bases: TGTGCCAGCACACTGGGGAGCTCCTACAATGAGCAGTTCTTC. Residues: CASTLGSSYNEQFF.

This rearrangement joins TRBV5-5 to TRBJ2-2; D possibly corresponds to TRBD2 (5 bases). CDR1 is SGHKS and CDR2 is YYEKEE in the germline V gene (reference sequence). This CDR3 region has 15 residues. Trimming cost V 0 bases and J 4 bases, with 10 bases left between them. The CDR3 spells CASSLGVRGTGELFF. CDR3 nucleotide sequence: TGTGCCAGCAGCTTGGGGGTTCGGGGCACCGGGGAGCTGTTTTTT.

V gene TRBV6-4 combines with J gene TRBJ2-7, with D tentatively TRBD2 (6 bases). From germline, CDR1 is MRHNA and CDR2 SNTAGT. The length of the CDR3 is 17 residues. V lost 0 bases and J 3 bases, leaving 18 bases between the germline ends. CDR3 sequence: CASSDSIREDGVYEQYF. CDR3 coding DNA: TGTGCCAGCAGTGACTCGATTAGGGAGGATGGCGTCTACGAGCAGTACTTC.

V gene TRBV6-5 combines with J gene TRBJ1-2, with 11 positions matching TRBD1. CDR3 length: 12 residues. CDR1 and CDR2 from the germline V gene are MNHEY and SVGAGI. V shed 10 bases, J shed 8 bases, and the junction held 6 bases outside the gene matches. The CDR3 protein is CATGQGAGGYTF. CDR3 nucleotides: TGTGCCACCGGACAGGGGGCGGGCGGCTACACCTTC.

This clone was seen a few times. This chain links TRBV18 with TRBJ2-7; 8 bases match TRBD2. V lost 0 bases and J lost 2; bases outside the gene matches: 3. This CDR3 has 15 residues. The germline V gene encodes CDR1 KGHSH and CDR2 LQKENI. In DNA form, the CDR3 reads TGTGCCAGCTCACCACCGAGCGGGAGAACCTACGAGCAGTACTTC. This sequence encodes CASSPPSGRTYEQYF.

The CDR3 nucleotides are TGCGCCAGCAGCCAAGAGCGCGCGGGACTAGCGGGAGCTTACACCGGGGAGCTGTTTTTT. Translating gives CASSQERAGLAGAYTGELFF. The rearrangement links TRBV4-3 to TRBJ2-2, with TRBD2 matching over 14 bases. This CDR3 is 20 amino acids long. Germline V gene sequence: CDR1 LGHNA, CDR2 YSLEER. V was pared by 0 bases and J by 3 bases, with 9 bases of the junction left unmatched.

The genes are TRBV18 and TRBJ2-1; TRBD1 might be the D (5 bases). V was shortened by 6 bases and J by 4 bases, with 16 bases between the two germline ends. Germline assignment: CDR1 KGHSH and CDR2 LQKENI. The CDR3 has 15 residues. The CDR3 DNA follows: TGTGCCAGCTCGGACAACAACCCGCCTTACAATGAGCAGTTCTTC. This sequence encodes CASSDNNPPYNEQFF.

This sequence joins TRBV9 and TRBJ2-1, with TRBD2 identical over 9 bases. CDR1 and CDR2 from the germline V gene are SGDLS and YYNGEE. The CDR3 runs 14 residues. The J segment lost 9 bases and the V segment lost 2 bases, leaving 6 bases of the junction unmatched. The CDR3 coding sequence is TGTGCCAGCAGCGTTAGCGGGAGTTTCGGTGAGCAGTTCTTC. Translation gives CASSVSGSFGEQFF. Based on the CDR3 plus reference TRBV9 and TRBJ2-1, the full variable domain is DSGVTQTPKHLITATGQRVTLRCSPRSGDLSVYWYQQSLDQGLQFLIQYYNGEERAKGNILERFSAQQFPDLHSELNLSSLELGDSALYFCASSVSGSFGEQFFGPGTRLTVL.

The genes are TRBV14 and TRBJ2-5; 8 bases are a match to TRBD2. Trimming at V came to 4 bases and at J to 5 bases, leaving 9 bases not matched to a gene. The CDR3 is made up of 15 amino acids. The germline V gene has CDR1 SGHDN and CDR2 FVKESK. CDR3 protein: CASSLGSGGTETQYF. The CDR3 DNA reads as TGTGCCAGCAGCCTCGGGAGCGGGGGAACGGAGACCCAGTACTTC.

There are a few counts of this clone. CDR3 sequence: CASSEPGQGPSGRMKTQYF. CDR3 coding DNA: TGTGCCAGCAGCGAACCGGGACAGGGGCCTAGCGGGAGAATGAAGACCCAGTACTTC. The chain employs TRBV13 and TRBJ2-5; D may match TRBD1 or TRBD2 (10 bases each). V was pared by 5 bases and J by 6 bases, with 31 bases between. Germline-derived CDR1 and CDR2 are PRHDT and FYEKMQ (reference sequence). CDR3 length: 19 residues. Filled out from reference TRBV13 and TRBJ2-5, the complete variable domain reads AAGVIQSPRHLIKEKRETATLKCYPIPRHDTVYWYQQGPGQDPQFLISFYEKMQSDKGSIPDRFSAQQFSDYHSELNMSSLELGDSALYFCASSEPGQGPSGRMKTQYFGPGTRLLVL.

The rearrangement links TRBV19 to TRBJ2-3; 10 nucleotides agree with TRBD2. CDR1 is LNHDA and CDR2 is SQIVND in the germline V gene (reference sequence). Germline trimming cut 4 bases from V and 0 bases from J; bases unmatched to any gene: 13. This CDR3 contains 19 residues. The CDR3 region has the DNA TGTGCCAGTAGTAGGGGGCTAGCGGGAGCCCTTCCTAGCACAGATACGCAGTATTTT. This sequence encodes CASSRGLAGALPSTDTQYF.

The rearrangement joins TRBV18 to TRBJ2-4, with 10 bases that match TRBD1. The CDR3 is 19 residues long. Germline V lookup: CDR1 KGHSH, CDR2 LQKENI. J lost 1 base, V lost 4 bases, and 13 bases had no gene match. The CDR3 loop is CASSLAGTGVFGAKNIQYF. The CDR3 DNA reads TGTGCCAGCTCACTCGCCGGGACAGGGGTTTTTGGGGCCAAAAACATTCAGTACTTC.

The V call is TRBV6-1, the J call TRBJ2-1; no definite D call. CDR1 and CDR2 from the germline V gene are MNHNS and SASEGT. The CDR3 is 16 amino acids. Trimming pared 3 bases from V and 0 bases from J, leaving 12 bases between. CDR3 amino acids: CASSDSWVSSYNEQFF. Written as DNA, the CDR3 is TGTGCCAGCAGTGATAGCTGGGTTTCCTCCTACAATGAGCAGTTCTTC.

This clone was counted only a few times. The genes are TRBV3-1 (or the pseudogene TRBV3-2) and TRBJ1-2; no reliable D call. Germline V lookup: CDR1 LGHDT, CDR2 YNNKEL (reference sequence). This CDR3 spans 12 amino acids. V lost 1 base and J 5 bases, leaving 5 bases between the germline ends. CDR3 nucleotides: TGTGCCAGCAGCCAAGTCTATTATGGCTACACCTTC. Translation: CASSQVYYGYTF.

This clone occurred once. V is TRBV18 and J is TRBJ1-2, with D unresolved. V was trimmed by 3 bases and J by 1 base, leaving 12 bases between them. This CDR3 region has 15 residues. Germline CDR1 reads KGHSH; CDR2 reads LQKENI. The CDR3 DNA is TGTGCCAGCTCACCCAGTCCAGGACTTAACTATGGCTACACCTTC. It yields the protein CASSPSPGLNYGYTF.

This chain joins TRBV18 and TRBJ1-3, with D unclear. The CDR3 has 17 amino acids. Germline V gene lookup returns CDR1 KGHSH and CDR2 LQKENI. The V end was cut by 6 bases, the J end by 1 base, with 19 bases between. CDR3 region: CASSPRRAESSGNTIYF. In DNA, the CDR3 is TGTGCCAGCTCGCCGAGGCGAGCGGAGAGTTCTGGAAACACCATATATTTT.

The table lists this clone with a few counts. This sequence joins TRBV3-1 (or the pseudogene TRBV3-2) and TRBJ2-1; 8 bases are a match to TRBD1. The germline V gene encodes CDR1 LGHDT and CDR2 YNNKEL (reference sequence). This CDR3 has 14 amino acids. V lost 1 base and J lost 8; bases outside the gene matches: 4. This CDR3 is CASSQGQGYDEQFF. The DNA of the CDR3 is TGTGCCAGCAGCCAAGGACAGGGGTACGATGAGCAGTTCTTC.

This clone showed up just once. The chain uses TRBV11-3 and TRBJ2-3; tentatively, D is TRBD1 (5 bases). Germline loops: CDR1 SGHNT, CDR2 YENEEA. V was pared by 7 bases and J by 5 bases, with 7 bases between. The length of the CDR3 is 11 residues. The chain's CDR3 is CASTQGDTQYF. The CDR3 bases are TGTGCCAGCACCCAGGGAGATACGCAGTATTTT.